Shown below are 32 T cell receptor beta chains from a single sample sequenced in a study of T cells after yellow fever vaccination. TCRdb re-called the 5' RACE reads through MiXCR, storing one row per CDR3 protein. This sample has about 350,000 distinct CDR3 sequences, with 9.5% to 15% found just once. The input for sequencing was CD4+ T cells sorted from PBMCs, taken 15 days after the yellow fever booster vaccination. The receptors shown here come from a man between 18 and 35 years old who received the YFV17D yellow fever vaccine.

This clonotype was recorded at least ten times. V is TRBV20-1 and J is TRBJ1-6; D is perhaps TRBD1 (5 bases). CDR1 is DFQATT, CDR2 SNEGSKA, per germline (reference sequence). CDR3 length: 12 amino acids. Deletions cut 6 bases from V and 9 bases from J, with 12 bases between. CDR3 sequence: CSAVDSASPLHF. In nucleotides, the CDR3 is TGCAGTGCCGTAGACAGTGCTTCACCCCTCCACTTT.

As DNA, the CDR3 is TGTGCCAGCAGTCCCGCCAGGACAGGGCCCAATGAGCAGTTCTTC. Translation: CASSPARTGPNEQFF. The chain recombines TRBV28 with TRBJ2-1; 8 bases are a match to TRBD1. CDR3 length: 15 amino acids. The trim removed 5 bases at V and 6 bases at J, leaving 9 bases unmatched. Looked up from germline, CDR1 is MDHEN and CDR2 is SYDVKM.

This clonotype has a count of ten or more. CDR3 region: CASSPPSGNTIYF. For the CDR3, the DNA is TGTGCCAGCAGCCCCCCCTCTGGAAACACCATATATTTT. The V call is TRBV11-2, the J call TRBJ1-3; D gene unclear. V was pared by 5 bases and J by 0 bases, with 5 bases between. The CDR3 totals 13 residues. Germline values: CDR1 SGHAT, CDR2 FQNNGV.

In its sample, this clonotype was seen a few times. The chain couples TRBV6-2 or TRBV6-3 to TRBJ2-1; D is ambiguous. Germline lookup yields CDR1 MNHEY and CDR2 SVGEGT. V was shortened by 5 bases and J by 7 bases, with 15 bases between the two germline ends. The CDR3 has 14 residues. This chain's CDR3 is CASSQNSYRNEQFF. In DNA form, the CDR3 reads TGTGCCAGCAGTCAGAACAGCTATCGGAATGAGCAGTTCTTC.

V is TRBV5-1 and J is TRBJ2-5, with 9 bases lining up with TRBD2. Per the germline V gene, CDR1 is SGHRS and CDR2 is YFSETQ. Losses at the gene ends were 4 bases for V and 2 bases for J; bases not matched to a gene: 9. This CDR3 is 16 amino acids long. The CDR3 DNA reads as TGCGCCAGCAGCCTTGGCCCGGCGGGGGGGCAAGAGACCCAGTACTTC. Its translation: CASSLGPAGGQETQYF.

This clonotype was picked up a small number of times. V and J are TRBV7-9 and TRBJ1-1; perhaps TRBD1 as D (6 bases). V was trimmed by 2 bases and J by 4 bases, leaving 14 bases between them. This CDR3 comprises 15 residues. Germline values: CDR1 SEHNR, CDR2 FQNEAQ (reference sequence). CDR3 protein: CASSLMGGRTTEAFF. CDR3 DNA sequence: TGTGCCAGCAGCTTAATGGGGGGGCGGACCACTGAAGCTTTCTTT.

CDR3 DNA sequence: TGTGCCAGCAGCCTTTCAATGACCGGGGAGCTGTTTTTT. Encoded protein: CASSLSMTGELFF. This chain joins TRBV4-2 and TRBJ2-2; no clear D gene. V lost 4 bases to trimming and J lost 5 bases, with 8 bases between them. The CDR3 loop spans 13 amino acids. From germline, CDR1 is LGHNA and CDR2 YNFKEQ.

The table lists this clonotype with a few counts. The chain employs TRBV5-6 and TRBJ1-5, with D perhaps TRBD1 (5 bases). V was cut by 1 base and J by 1 base, with 24 bases left in between. Germline-derived CDR1 and CDR2 are SGHDT and YYEEEE. This CDR3 spans 20 amino acids. CDR3 in DNA: TGTGCCAGCAGCTTGACGGGAGCATACCCGCCTGGGGGGAGCAATCAGCCCCAGCATTTT. It yields the protein CASSLTGAYPPGGSNQPQHF. Using reference TRBV5-6 and TRBJ1-5 for the parts outside the CDR3, the full variable domain is DAGVTQSPTHLIKTRGQQVTLRCSPKSGHDTVSWYQQALGQGPQFIFQYYEEEERQRGNFPDRFSGHQFPNYSSELNVNALLLGDSALYLCASSLTGAYPPGGSNQPQHFGDGTRLSIL.

The table lists this clonotype with a few counts. The chain employs TRBV24-1 and TRBJ2-3, with D possibly TRBD2 on 5 matching bases. CDR1 is KGHDR and CDR2 is SFDVKD in the germline V gene. Between the trimmed V and J ends, which lost 4 bases and 6 bases, there was a span of 10 bases. The CDR3 length is 13 residues. The CDR3 is CATSDPGLDTQYF. The CDR3 DNA sequence: TGTGCCACCAGTGACCCCGGACTGGATACGCAGTATTTT.

The chain employs TRBV20-1 and TRBJ2-3; 11 nucleotides align to TRBD2. With V trimmed by 6 bases and J by 5 bases, 4 bases remained unmatched. Germline assignment: CDR1 DFQATT and CDR2 SNEGSKA (reference sequence). The CDR3 extends over 13 amino acids. The chain's CDR3 is CSAHTSGRDTQYF. DNA of the CDR3: TGCAGTGCCCACACTAGCGGGAGAGATACGCAGTATTTT.

This clonotype showed up just a few times. CDR3: CASSPGQGSTGELFF. The CDR3 DNA reads as TGCGCCAGCAGCCCGGGACAGGGGTCCACCGGGGAGCTGTTTTTT. The genes are TRBV4-3 and TRBJ2-2, with 10 bases identical to TRBD1. Germline CDR1 is LGHNA and CDR2 is YSLEER. The CDR3 contains 15 residues. Unmatched junction bases numbered 3, after V lost 4 bases and J lost 4 bases.

This rearrangement joins TRBV6-5 to TRBJ1-6; D remains ambiguous. Germline V CDR1 and CDR2: MNHEY, SVGAGI. The CDR3 consists of 14 residues. Trimming shortened V by 6 bases and J by 13 bases, and 19 bases separated the two germline ends. The CDR3 is CASSSEYRLPPLHF. DNA for the CDR3: TGTGCCAGCAGCTCCGAGTACCGGCTACCGCCCCTCCACTTT.

This clonotype appeared many times. The rearrangement uses TRBV5-6 and TRBJ1-2; possible D gene TRBD1, 5 bases. Trimming removed 4 bases from V and 0 bases from J, with 22 bases in between. CDR3 length: 18 amino acids. CDR1 SGHDT and CDR2 YYEEEE come from the germline V gene. The CDR3 DNA sequence: TGTGCCAGCAGCCTCCGACCCACCGGGACTGGATCTAACTATGGCTACACCTTC. It translates to CASSLRPTGTGSNYGYTF.

This clonotype was counted between two and nine times. This rearrangement joins TRBV10-3 to TRBJ2-6; perhaps TRBD1 as D (6 bases). The germline V gene has CDR1 ENHRY and CDR2 SYGVKD. With 6 bases removed from V and 4 bases from J, the gap between germline ends came to 10 bases. The CDR3 is made up of 14 amino acids. CDR3 in amino acids: CAIRDSNGANVLTF. The DNA for the CDR3 is TGTGCCATCAGGGACAGTAACGGGGCCAACGTCCTGACTTTC.

This clonotype has a handful of counts. The chain has TRBV4-2 and TRBJ1-6, with D maybe TRBD1 (5 bases). The CDR3 length is 17 residues. Trimming shortened V by 0 bases and J by 5 bases, and 14 bases separated the two germline ends. Germline values: CDR1 LGHNA, CDR2 YNFKEQ. The CDR3 spells CASSQETGRQNNSPLHF. The CDR3 nucleotides are TGTGCCAGCAGCCAAGAAACCGGGAGACAGAATAATTCACCCCTCCACTTT.

The chain links TRBV21-1 to TRBJ2-2; the table's D call TRBD1 went unverified against the DNA. TRBV21-1 is given as a pseudogene. This CDR3 contains 12 residues. The CDR3 region is CASRRGTGELFF. The DNA for the CDR3 is TGTGCCAGCAGGAGGGGGACCGGGGAGCTGTTTTTT.

In this sample, this clonotype turned up many times. The chain couples TRBV29-1 to TRBJ2-1; D is unresolved. V was trimmed by 6 bases and J by 6 bases, leaving 9 bases between them. CDR3 length equals 11 residues. Germline V gene data show CDR1 as SQVTM and CDR2 as ANQGSEA. CDR3 sequence: CSVTDPNEQFF. The CDR3 DNA follows: TGCAGCGTAACAGACCCCAATGAGCAGTTCTTC.

This clonotype showed up just a few times. The chain uses TRBV7-2 and TRBJ2-5; D ambiguous. Per the germline V gene, CDR1 is SGHTA and CDR2 is FQGNSA. Trimming removed 2 bases at V and 5 bases at J, with 6 bases between. CDR3 length: 12 amino acids. This CDR3 reads CASSLLGETQYF. The CDR3 region has the DNA TGTGCCAGCAGCTTATTGGGGGAGACCCAGTACTTC.

The gene calls are TRBV28 and TRBJ2-7; the D gene is possibly TRBD1 (5 bases). The CDR3 spans 13 residues. Germline V gene data show CDR1 as MDHEN and CDR2 as SYDVKM. Trimming removed 2 bases at V and 7 bases at J, with 12 bases between. This CDR3 is CASSLPAGREQYV. As DNA, the CDR3 is TGTGCCAGCAGTTTACCGGCAGGGCGGGAGCAGTACGTC.

This clonotype was counted between two and nine times. The rearrangement uses TRBV5-6 and TRBJ2-7; maybe TRBD2 (5 bases). The CDR3 runs to 14 residues. The ends were cut back, 0 bases at V and 6 bases at J, with 13 bases in the middle. Per the germline V gene, CDR1 is SGHDT and CDR2 is YYEEEE. DNA for the CDR3: TGTGCCAGCAGCTTGGCAATACTCCGGGGCGAGCAGTACGTC. Residues: CASSLAILRGEQYV.

This clonotype was observed a few times. The CDR3 coding sequence is TGCAGTGCTAGTGAGAAGGCCAGCACTGGGGCCAACGTCCTGACTTTC. Translation: CSASEKASTGANVLTF. The chain is built from TRBV20-1 and TRBJ2-6; D not certain. CDR1 is DFQATT, CDR2 SNEGSKA, per germline (reference sequence). V was pared by 3 bases and J by 2 bases, with 14 bases between. The length of the CDR3 is 16 residues.

V and J are TRBV7-2 and TRBJ1-2; 10 positions match TRBD1. Germline V gene lookup returns CDR1 SGHTA and CDR2 FQGNSA. Unmatched junction bases numbered 6, after V lost 6 bases and J lost 2 bases. The CDR3 is made up of 15 amino acids. The CDR3 region has the DNA TGTGCCAGCAGTAAACCGGGACAGGGGAACTATGGCTACACCTTC. As protein: CASSKPGQGNYGYTF.

This clonotype showed up just a few times. The chain recombines TRBV6-5 with TRBJ2-7, with no clear D. The CDR3 consists of 15 residues. V was trimmed by 0 bases and J by 2 bases, leaving 11 bases between them. CDR1 MNHEY and CDR2 SVGAGI come from the germline V gene. The CDR3 spells CASSYSTSRTYEQYF. CDR3 DNA sequence: TGTGCCAGCAGTTACTCGACGTCCCGCACCTACGAGCAGTACTTC.

This clonotype was seen many times. This chain connects TRBV20-1 to TRBJ1-1; TRBD1 matches at 7 bases. CDR1 is DFQATT and CDR2 is SNEGSKA in the germline V gene (reference sequence). The length of the CDR3 is 15 residues. J lost 3 bases, V lost 1 base, and 8 bases had no gene match. The CDR3 nucleotides are TGCAGTGCTAGAGTTGCAGGGGGTCAGGACACTGAAGCTTTCTTT. This sequence encodes CSARVAGGQDTEAFF.

This clonotype was recorded many times. The J gene is TRBJ2-1, the V gene TRBV6-2 or TRBV6-3; TRBD2 is a possible D gene (6 bases). The CDR3 loop spans 14 amino acids. The V end lost 2 bases, the J end lost 8 bases, and 13 bases lay between the germline ends. Germline CDR1 reads MNHEY; CDR2 reads SVGEGT. CDR3 region: CASSYLAGRHEQFF. In DNA, the CDR3 is TGTGCCAGCAGTTACCTGGCGGGGCGGCATGAGCAGTTCTTC.

This clonotype was seen at least ten times. The chain links TRBV3-1 to TRBJ1-6; no firm D call. The CDR3 sequence is 15 residues long. Per the germline V gene, CDR1 is LGHDT and CDR2 is YNNKEL (reference sequence). Trimming removed 0 bases from V and 9 bases from J, with 12 bases in between. The CDR3 nucleotides are TGTGCCAGCAGCCAAGACCCGGCGTTGGGTTCACCCCTCCACTTT. Protein: CASSQDPALGSPLHF.

This clonotype was detected only a few times. The J gene is TRBJ2-7, the V gene TRBV18; 9 positions agree with TRBD1. Germline-derived CDR1 and CDR2 are KGHSH and LQKENI. This CDR3 region has 15 residues. Trimming took 6 bases from V and 2 from J; bases not matched to a gene: 8. CDR3 in amino acids: CASSPGTGPTYEQYF. In nucleotides, the CDR3 is TGTGCCAGCTCCCCCGGGACAGGGCCTACCTACGAGCAGTACTTC.

This clonotype was counted only a few times. The chain recombines TRBV20-1 with TRBJ2-3; possible D gene TRBD2, 6 bases. CDR1 is DFQATT and CDR2 is SNEGSKA in the germline V gene (reference sequence). CDR3 size: 14 residues. V was clipped by 1 base and J by 2 bases, with 10 bases between them. The CDR3 is CSARVGGPTDTQYF. In DNA, the CDR3 is TGCAGTGCTAGAGTGGGGGGACCCACAGATACGCAGTATTTT.

The chain links TRBV6-2 or TRBV6-3 to TRBJ2-7, with TRBD1 matching over 7 bases. Germline V gene lookup returns CDR1 MNHEY and CDR2 SVGEGT. The CDR3 has 12 amino acids. The trim removed 8 bases at V and 0 bases at J, leaving 1 base unmatched. CDR3 DNA sequence: TGTGCCAGCCGGGACAGCTCCTACGAGCAGTACGTC. As protein: CASRDSSYEQYV.

This clonotype turned up a few times. This chain joins TRBV6-1 and TRBJ2-3, with 7 bases matching TRBD1. The germline gives CDR1 MNHNS, CDR2 SASEGT. The CDR3 consists of 15 residues. The J segment lost 2 bases and the V segment lost 6 bases, leaving 8 bases of the junction unmatched. DNA for the CDR3: TGTGCCAGCAGCCAACACAGGGGAAACACAGATACGCAGTATTTT. It encodes CASSQHRGNTDTQYF.

The J gene is TRBJ1-2, the V gene TRBV20-1, with no clear D. V was trimmed by 3 bases and J by 2 bases, leaving 7 bases between them. There are 12 residues in the CDR3. The germline V gene encodes CDR1 DFQATT and CDR2 SNEGSKA (reference sequence). The CDR3 loop reads CSARSDNYGYTF. CDR3 DNA: TGCAGTGCTAGGTCAGACAACTATGGCTACACCTTC.

In this sample, this clonotype turned up a few times. The junction departs from the called germline gene at one end, perhaps through a read error. The chain has TRBV12-3 or TRBV12-4 and TRBJ1-1; TRBD1 is a possible D gene (5 bases). This CDR3 has 11 residues. For the CDR3, the DNA is TGTGCCAGCAGTTTCGGGACTGAGGCTTTCTTT. This sequence encodes CASSFGTEAFF.